One and the same sample provided the 22 T cell receptor beta chains below, sequenced in a study of response to subunit inactivated influenza vaccine. In TCRdb, the RT-PCR reads were re-called with MiXCR into one record per CDR3 protein. The repertoire includes around 530,000 distinct CDR3 sequences, 10% to 15% of them detected once, and roughly 10% sits in the top ten. Sequencing used PBMCs from blood, obtained on the day of vaccination. All receptors come from a man in his fifties who received an inactivated influenza vaccine.

J is TRBJ2-7 and V is TRBV5-1; 9 bases agree with TRBD1. The CDR3 extends over 15 amino acids. The V gene end was trimmed by 4 bases and the J gene end by 7 bases; junction bases not matched to a gene: 12. In germline, CDR1 is SGHRS, CDR2 YFSETQ. CDR3: CASSPTGTGYEEQYF. CDR3 in DNA: TGCGCCAGCAGCCCAACCGGGACAGGGTATGAGGAGCAGTACTTC. Full variable domain (outside the CDR3, taken from reference TRBV5-1 and TRBJ2-7): KAGVTQTPRYLIKTRGQQVTLSCSPISGHRSVSWYQQTPGQGLQFLFEYFSETQRNKGNFPGRFSGRQFSNSRSEMNVSTLELGDSALYLCASSPTGTGYEEQYFGPGTRLTVT.

This clonotype was seen a handful of times. The V call is TRBV7-3, the J call TRBJ2-2, with D possibly matching TRBD2 (6 bases). This CDR3 spans 16 amino acids. The ends were cut back, 5 bases at V and 4 bases at J, with 17 bases in the middle. From germline, CDR1 is SGHTA and CDR2 FQGTGA. The CDR3 nucleotides are TGTGCCAGCAGCCCGAACCGGGACTCAATCACCGGGGAGCTGTTTTTT. Its translation is CASSPNRDSITGELFF.

This clonotype was picked up a small number of times. The V gene is TRBV27, the J gene TRBJ2-1; 10 bases fit TRBD2. CDR1 and CDR2 (germline): MNHEY, SMNVEV (reference sequence). V gave up 5 bases and J gave up 1 base; unmatched junction bases: 8. The CDR3 length is 17 residues. The chain's CDR3 is CASSPRLAGRSYNEQFF. The DNA of the CDR3 is TGTGCCAGCAGTCCTAGACTAGCGGGTAGATCCTACAATGAGCAGTTCTTC.

This clonotype has more than one count but fewer than ten. The chain has TRBV6-1 and TRBJ2-7; 9 bases line up with TRBD1. Per germline, CDR1 MNHNS and CDR2 SASEGT. V dropped 8 bases and J dropped 3; count of bases not matched to a gene: 20. There are 18 residues in the CDR3. The CDR3 is CASRPPGQGTRRIYEQYF. Written as DNA, the CDR3 is TGTGCCAGCCGTCCTCCGGGACAGGGAACCCGCCGAATCTACGAGCAGTACTTC.

This clonotype showed up just a few times. The chain combines TRBV10-3 with TRBJ2-3; D call uncertain. V dropped 1 base and J dropped 2 bases, with 16 bases sitting between them. This CDR3 region has 17 residues. Germline V gene sequence: CDR1 ENHRY, CDR2 SYGVKD. CDR3 region: CAISELIAGLTTDTQYF. The DNA of the CDR3 is TGTGCCATCAGTGAGTTAATAGCAGGATTGACCACAGATACGCAGTATTTT.

This clonotype occurred a few times. The V gene is TRBV20-1, the J gene TRBJ1-1; 9 positions agree with TRBD1. Trimming cost V 0 bases and J 7 bases; bases outside gene matches: 6. CDR1 is DFQATT and CDR2 is SNEGSKA in the germline V gene (reference sequence). This CDR3 spans 14 amino acids. The CDR3 DNA reads as TGCAGTGCTAGAGACTGGACAGGGGTGGGTGAAGCTTTCTTT. It yields the protein CSARDWTGVGEAFF.

The rearrangement joins TRBV23-1 to TRBJ2-3; 8 bases align to TRBD2. TRBV23-1 is an ORF for which the function is uncertain. Trimming removed 2 bases from V and 0 bases from J; junction bases left unmatched: 10. The CDR3 consists of 18 residues. DNA for the CDR3: TGCGCCAGCAGTCAAAGGAGGACTAGCAGGAGAAGCACAGATACGCAGTATTTT. Its translation: CASSQRRTSRRSTDTQYF.

This CDR3 reads CASSQWGRTGGGNEQFF. For the CDR3, the DNA is TGTGCCAGCAGCCAATGGGGCCGGACAGGGGGTGGCAATGAGCAGTTCTTC. The V and J genes are TRBV4-2 and TRBJ2-1, with TRBD1 matching over 10 bases. The V segment lost 2 bases and the J segment 6 bases; nucleotides outside the gene matches: 10. CDR1 LGHNA and CDR2 YNFKEQ come from the germline V gene. The CDR3 runs 17 residues.

This clonotype came up a few times. The CDR3 coding sequence is TGTGCCAGCAGTGAACCTTTACAGGGACGCACAGATACGCAGTATTTT. Its protein is CASSEPLQGRTDTQYF. The chain carries TRBV2 and TRBJ2-3, with TRBD1 as a possible D gene (6 bases). In germline, CDR1 is SNHLY, CDR2 FYNNEI. V lost 2 bases, J lost 1 base, and 13 bases lay in between. This CDR3 comprises 16 residues.

This clonotype was picked up many times. The genes are TRBV10-3 and TRBJ2-2, with D unresolved. Trimming cost V 3 bases and J 6 bases, with 11 bases left between them. From germline, CDR1 is ENHRY and CDR2 SYGVKD. The CDR3 contains 14 residues. CDR3 nucleotides: TGTGCCATCAGTGAAGACCCTATGGCCGGGGAGCTGTTTTTT. This gives the protein CAISEDPMAGELFF.

The rearrangement joins TRBV20-1 to TRBJ2-3; 15 positions agree with TRBD2. The CDR3 sequence is 16 residues long. The J segment lost 1 base and the V segment lost 4 bases, leaving 3 bases of the junction unmatched. Germline-derived CDR1 and CDR2 are DFQATT and SNEGSKA (reference sequence). The CDR3 nucleotides read TGCAGTGCTAACGGACTAGCGGGGGGGGGCACAGATACGCAGTATTTT. This gives the protein CSANGLAGGGTDTQYF.

The chain is built from TRBV7-2 and TRBJ2-3; 8 positions match TRBD2. Trimming cost V 5 bases and J 3 bases; bases outside gene matches: 4. The CDR3 has 14 amino acids. CDR1 is SGHTA, CDR2 FQGNSA, per germline. CDR3 residues: CASSKVAGTDTQYF. CDR3 DNA: TGTGCCAGCAGCAAAGTAGCGGGGACAGATACGCAGTATTTT.

The J gene is TRBJ2-3, the V gene TRBV5-1, with 16 positions matching TRBD2. Germline CDR1 reads SGHRS; CDR2 reads YFSETQ. The CDR3 loop spans 16 amino acids. V dropped 4 bases and J dropped 8; count of bases not matched to a gene: 7. The CDR3 protein is CASSPGTSGGALTQYF. The CDR3 DNA sequence: TGCGCCAGCAGCCCCGGGACTAGCGGGGGGGCACTTACGCAGTATTTT.

The chain is built from TRBV5-1 and TRBJ2-1; D is unresolved. V was trimmed by 3 bases and J by 5 bases, leaving 9 bases between them. The CDR3 spans 13 residues. Germline V gene sequence: CDR1 SGHRS, CDR2 YFSETQ. CDR3 protein: CASSSRADNEQFF. CDR3 bases: TGCGCCAGCAGCTCTCGAGCTGACAATGAGCAGTTCTTC.

This clonotype has only a few counts. The V and J genes are TRBV5-6 and TRBJ2-1; TRBD2 agrees at 9 bases. V lost 0 bases to trimming and J lost 7 bases; unmatched junction nucleotides: 8. The CDR3 length is 16 residues. Per the germline V gene, CDR1 is SGHDT and CDR2 is YYEEEE. The CDR3 reads CASSLAGGRAGNEQFF. The DNA of the CDR3 is TGTGCCAGCAGCTTGGCGGGCGGGAGGGCCGGGAATGAGCAGTTCTTC.

This chain uses TRBV5-1 with TRBJ2-1, with a possible D match to TRBD2 (5 bases). From germline, CDR1 is SGHRS and CDR2 YFSETQ. This CDR3 region has 12 residues. Trimming pared 4 bases from V and 6 bases from J, leaving 8 bases between. CDR3 sequence: CASSTGLNEQFF. CDR3 nucleotide sequence: TGCGCCAGCAGCACCGGACTCAATGAGCAGTTCTTC.

This clonotype came up a few times. The chain couples TRBV6-2 or TRBV6-3 to TRBJ2-3; D may be TRBD2 (7 bases). The germline V gene encodes CDR1 MNHEY and CDR2 SVGEGT. Trimming removed 2 bases from V and 0 bases from J, with 15 bases in between. The CDR3 consists of 17 residues. This CDR3 is CASSYASRGASTDTQYF. In nucleotides, the CDR3 is TGTGCCAGCAGTTACGCGAGCCGGGGGGCTAGCACAGATACGCAGTATTTT.

The rearrangement links TRBV12-3 or TRBV12-4 to TRBJ2-1, with 7 bases identical to TRBD2. V dropped 5 bases and J dropped 8; count of bases not matched to a gene: 9. The CDR3 totals 14 residues. CDR3 coding DNA: TGTGCCAGCAGTGGGCGGGGAGGGTGGTATGAGCAGTTCTTC. Protein product: CASSGRGGWYEQFF.

This clonotype showed up many times. The rearrangement uses TRBV12-3 or TRBV12-4 and TRBJ2-1, with D perhaps matching TRBD2 (7 bases). This CDR3 region has 16 residues. V lost 3 bases to trimming and J lost 7 bases, with 19 bases between them. CDR3 region: CASSLPSGEGRNEQFF. The CDR3 nucleotides read TGTGCCAGCAGTTTGCCCTCAGGGGAGGGCCGTAATGAGCAGTTCTTC.

This clonotype was seen at least ten times. The chain employs TRBV4-3 and TRBJ2-1; TRBD2 matches at 7 bases. Germline trimming cut 0 bases from V and 2 bases from J; bases unmatched to any gene: 7. The germline V gene has CDR1 LGHNA and CDR2 YSLEER. The CDR3 spans 17 residues. CDR3 DNA: TGCGCCAGCAGCCAAGATATCAGCGGGGCACCCTACAATGAGCAGTTCTTC. Encoded protein: CASSQDISGAPYNEQFF.

The table lists this clonotype with a few counts. CDR3 amino acids: CASSPLAGGGETQYF. The CDR3 DNA follows: TGTGCCAGCAGTCCGCTAGCGGGGGGAGGGGAGACCCAGTACTTC. The V and J genes are TRBV6-1 and TRBJ2-5, with 11 bases fitting TRBD2. Trimming removed 5 bases from V and 5 bases from J; junction bases left unmatched: 7. This CDR3 has 15 residues. Germline lookup yields CDR1 MNHNS and CDR2 SASEGT.

This clonotype was counted only a few times. The chain uses TRBV7-9 and TRBJ2-1, with TRBD2 matching over 9 bases. The CDR3 runs 15 residues. Germline V gene lookup returns CDR1 SEHNR and CDR2 FQNEAQ (reference sequence). Trimming took 2 bases from V and 9 from J; bases not matched to a gene: 8. The chain's CDR3 is CASSLLSSGTGEQFF. CDR3 nucleotide sequence: TGTGCCAGCAGCTTATTGTCTAGCGGGACCGGTGAGCAGTTCTTC.